The clone carrying this T cell receptor (beta chain) appeared a few times. The antigen is not known. The PCR had 60 Vbeta and 13 Jbeta primers. Sequencing was performed with immunoSEQ multiplex PCR; in TCRdb, only in-frame clones are kept and a portion is missing. The sample has 95,000 to 110,000 clones, approximately 76% seen once. Trimming removed 3 bases from V and 7 bases from J, with 14 bases in between. The CDR3 is 15 residues long. Germline-derived CDR1 and CDR2 are SGDLS and YYNGEE. The data were obtained in a study of cytomegalovirus exposure and HLA in healthy donors. The donors, nominally healthy at sampling, likely had unrecorded immune exposures. General observations from the study: Reports described diagnosis of cytomegalovirus status by the classifier as highly specific and sensitive. Later findings reportedly placed an Asian-associated ancestry cluster below the approximately 630-donor mean for N-insertions. TRBV6-2, TRBV6-3 and other indistinguishable V segments were excluded.

The V gene is TRBV9, the J gene TRBJ1-6, with a weak D call TRBD1 (6 bases). Sequencing was done on a sample of PBMCs. The sequence was collected from a man aged 18 to 30 in good health and CMV-seronegative. Here the CDR3 reads CASSGGGRGNSPLHF. The CDR3 region has the DNA TGTGCCAGCAGCGGGGGGGGCCGAGGGAATTCACCCCTCCACTTT.